This T cell receptor (beta chain) stems from a study of blood T cell repertoires in COVID-19. In the study overall: The samples span acute and convalescent COVID-19 from the United States, Italy and Spain. Sources were T cells, B-cell-depleted T cells, or PBMCs; the material itself was cDNA or gDNA.

Sequencing was performed with immunoSEQ multiplex PCR; in TCRdb, only in-frame clones are kept and a portion is missing. Among 65,000 to 70,000 clones listed, around 84% were seen once. The CDR3 length is 12 residues. V gave up 6 bases and J gave up 8 bases, with 13 bases separating them. The genes are TRBV12-3 or TRBV12-4 and TRBJ1-2, with D possibly TRBD1 on 5 matching bases. The material sequenced was peripheral blood. The sequence came from a man over 45 with acute or convalescent COVID-19. CDR3 nucleotide sequence: TGTGCCAGCAGCTCGACAGCGATCGGCTACACCTTC. It translates to CASSSTAIGYTF.